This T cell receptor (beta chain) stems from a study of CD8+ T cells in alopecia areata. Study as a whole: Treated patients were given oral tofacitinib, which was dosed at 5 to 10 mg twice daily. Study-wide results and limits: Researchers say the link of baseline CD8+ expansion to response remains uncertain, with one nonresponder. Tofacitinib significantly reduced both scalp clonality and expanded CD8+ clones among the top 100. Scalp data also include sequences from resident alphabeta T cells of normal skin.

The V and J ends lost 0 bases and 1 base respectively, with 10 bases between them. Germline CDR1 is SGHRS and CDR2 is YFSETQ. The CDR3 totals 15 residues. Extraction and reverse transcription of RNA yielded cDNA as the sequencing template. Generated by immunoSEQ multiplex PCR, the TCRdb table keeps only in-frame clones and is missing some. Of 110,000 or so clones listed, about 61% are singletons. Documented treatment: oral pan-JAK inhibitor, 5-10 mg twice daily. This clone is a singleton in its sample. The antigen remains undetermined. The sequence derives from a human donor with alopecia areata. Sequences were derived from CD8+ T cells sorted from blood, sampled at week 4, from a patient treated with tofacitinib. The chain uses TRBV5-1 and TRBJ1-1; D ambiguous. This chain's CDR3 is CASSLAGLENTEAFF. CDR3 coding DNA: TGCGCCAGCAGCTTGGCGGGCCTTGAGAACACTGAAGCTTTCTTT.